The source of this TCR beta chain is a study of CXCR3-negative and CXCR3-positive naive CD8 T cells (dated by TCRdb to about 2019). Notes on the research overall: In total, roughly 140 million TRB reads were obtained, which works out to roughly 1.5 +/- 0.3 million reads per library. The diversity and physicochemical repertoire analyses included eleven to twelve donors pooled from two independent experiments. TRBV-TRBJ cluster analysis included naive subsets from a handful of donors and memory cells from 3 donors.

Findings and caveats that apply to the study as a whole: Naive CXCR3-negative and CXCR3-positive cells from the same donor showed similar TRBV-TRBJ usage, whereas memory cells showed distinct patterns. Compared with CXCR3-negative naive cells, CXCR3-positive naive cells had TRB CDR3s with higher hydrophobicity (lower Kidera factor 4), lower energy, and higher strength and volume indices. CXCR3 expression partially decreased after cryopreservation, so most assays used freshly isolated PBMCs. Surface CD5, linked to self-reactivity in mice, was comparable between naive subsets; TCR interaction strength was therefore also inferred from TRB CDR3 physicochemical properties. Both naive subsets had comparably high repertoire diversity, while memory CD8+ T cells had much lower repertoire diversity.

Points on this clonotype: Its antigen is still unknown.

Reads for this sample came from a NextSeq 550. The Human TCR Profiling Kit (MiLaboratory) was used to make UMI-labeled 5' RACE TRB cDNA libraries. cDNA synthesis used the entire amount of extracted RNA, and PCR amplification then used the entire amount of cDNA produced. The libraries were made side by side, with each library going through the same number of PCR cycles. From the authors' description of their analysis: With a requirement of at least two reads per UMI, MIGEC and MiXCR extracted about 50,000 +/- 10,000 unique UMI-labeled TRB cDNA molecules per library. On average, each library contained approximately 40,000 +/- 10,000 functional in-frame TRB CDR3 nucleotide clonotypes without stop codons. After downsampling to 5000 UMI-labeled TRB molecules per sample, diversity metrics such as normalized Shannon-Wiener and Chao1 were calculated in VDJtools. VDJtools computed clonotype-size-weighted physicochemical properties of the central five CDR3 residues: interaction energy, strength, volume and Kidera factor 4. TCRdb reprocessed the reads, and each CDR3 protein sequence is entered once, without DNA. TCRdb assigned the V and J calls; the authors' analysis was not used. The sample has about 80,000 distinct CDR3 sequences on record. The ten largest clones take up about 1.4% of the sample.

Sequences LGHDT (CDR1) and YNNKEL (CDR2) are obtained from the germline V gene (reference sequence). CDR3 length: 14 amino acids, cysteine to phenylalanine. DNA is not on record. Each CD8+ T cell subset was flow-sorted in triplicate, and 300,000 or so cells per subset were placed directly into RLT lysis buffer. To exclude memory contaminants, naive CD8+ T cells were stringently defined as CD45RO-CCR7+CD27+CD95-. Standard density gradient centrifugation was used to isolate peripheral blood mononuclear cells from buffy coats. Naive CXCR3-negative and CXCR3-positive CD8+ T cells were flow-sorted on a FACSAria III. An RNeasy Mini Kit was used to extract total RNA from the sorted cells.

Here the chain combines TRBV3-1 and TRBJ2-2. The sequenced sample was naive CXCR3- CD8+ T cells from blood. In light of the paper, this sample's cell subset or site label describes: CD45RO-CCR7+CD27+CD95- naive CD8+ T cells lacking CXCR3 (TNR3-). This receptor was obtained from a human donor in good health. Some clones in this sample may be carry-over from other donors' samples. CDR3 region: CASSQDLEAGELFF.